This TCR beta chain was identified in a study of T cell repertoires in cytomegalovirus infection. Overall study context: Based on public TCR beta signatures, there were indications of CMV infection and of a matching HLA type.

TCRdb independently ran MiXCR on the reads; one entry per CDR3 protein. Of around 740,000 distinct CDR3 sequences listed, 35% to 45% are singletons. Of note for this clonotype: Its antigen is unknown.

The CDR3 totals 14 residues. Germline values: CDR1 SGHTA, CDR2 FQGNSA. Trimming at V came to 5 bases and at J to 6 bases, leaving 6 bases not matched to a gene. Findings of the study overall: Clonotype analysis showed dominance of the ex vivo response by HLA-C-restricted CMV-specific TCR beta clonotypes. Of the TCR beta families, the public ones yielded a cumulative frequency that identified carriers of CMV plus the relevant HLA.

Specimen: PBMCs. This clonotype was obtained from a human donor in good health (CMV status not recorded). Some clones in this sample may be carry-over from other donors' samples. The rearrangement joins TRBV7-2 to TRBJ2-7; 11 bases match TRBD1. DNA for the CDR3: TGTGCCAGCAGCCCGTCCGGGACAGGGGGCGAGCAGTACTTC. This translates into CASSPSGTGGEQYF.